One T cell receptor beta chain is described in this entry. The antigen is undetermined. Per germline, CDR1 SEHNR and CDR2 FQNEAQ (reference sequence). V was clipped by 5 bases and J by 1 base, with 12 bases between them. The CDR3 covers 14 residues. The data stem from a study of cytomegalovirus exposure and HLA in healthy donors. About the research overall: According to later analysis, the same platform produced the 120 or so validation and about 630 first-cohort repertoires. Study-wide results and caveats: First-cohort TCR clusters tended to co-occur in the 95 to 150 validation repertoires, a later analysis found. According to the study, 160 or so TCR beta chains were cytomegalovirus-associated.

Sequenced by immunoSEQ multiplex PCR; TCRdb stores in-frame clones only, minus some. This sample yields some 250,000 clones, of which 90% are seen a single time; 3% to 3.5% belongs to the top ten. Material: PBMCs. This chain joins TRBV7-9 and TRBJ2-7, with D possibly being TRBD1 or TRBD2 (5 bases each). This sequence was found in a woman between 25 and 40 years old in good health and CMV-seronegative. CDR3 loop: CASSRGEGSYEQYF. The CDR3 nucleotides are TGTGCCAGCAGCAGGGGAGAAGGGTCCTACGAGCAGTACTTC.